This passage covers 27 T cell receptor beta chains from one sample sequenced in a study of shared clonotypes between healthy human individuals. CD45RO-negative, CCR7-positively selected cells formed the naive CD8 fraction, excluding terminally differentiated effector memory CD45RA+ cells. TCRdb's copy holds only in-frame clones and misses some; the assay was immunoSEQ multiplex PCR. The sample shows around 1.9 million clones, roughly 95% of them seen only once. Sequencing was performed on naive CD8+ T cells from PBMCs. These receptors all come from a man in his late teens or twenties in good health. Some clones in this sample may be carry-over from other donors' samples.

The chain recombines TRBV30 with TRBJ1-2; the D is unclear. The CDR3 runs 11 residues. Trimming removed 3 bases at V and 3 bases at J, with 5 bases between. Per the germline V gene, CDR1 is GTSNPN and CDR2 is SVGIG (reference sequence). CDR3 sequence (DNA): TGTGCCTGGAGCCCACACTATGGCTACACCTTC. This codes for CAWSPHYGYTF.

The V and J genes are TRBV11-3 and TRBJ2-7, with D possibly being TRBD2 (6 bases). The germline V gene has CDR1 SGHNT and CDR2 YENEEA. The CDR3 extends over 15 amino acids. Trimming took 5 bases from V and 2 from J, leaving 16 bases between them. The CDR3: CASSPAPGAPYEQYF. Written as DNA, the CDR3 is TGTGCCAGCAGCCCGGCACCGGGAGCGCCCTACGAGCAGTACTTC. Full variable domain (outside the CDR3, taken from reference TRBV11-3 and TRBJ2-7): EAGVVQSPRYKIIEKKQPVAFWCNPISGHNTLYWYLQNLGQGPELLIRYENEEAVDDSQLPKDRFSAERLKGVDSTLKIQPAELGDSAVYLCASSPAPGAPYEQYFGPGTRLTVT.

This clone was seen just once. J is TRBJ2-5 and V is TRBV29-1; TRBD2 is a possible D gene (5 bases). In germline, CDR1 is SQVTM, CDR2 ANQGSEA. Trimming shortened V by 4 bases and J by 0 bases, and 12 bases separated the two germline ends. The CDR3 runs 14 residues. CDR3 amino acids: CSVGGGKYQETQYF. CDR3 nucleotide sequence: TGCAGCGTTGGAGGAGGAAAGTACCAAGAGACCCAGTACTTC.

V gene TRBV13 combines with J gene TRBJ2-1; 7 bases are a match to TRBD2. There are 16 residues in the CDR3. J gave up 3 bases and V 5 bases, and 10 bases lay outside the gene matches. The V gene's germline CDR1 is PRHDT and CDR2 FYEKMQ (reference sequence). The CDR3 region has the DNA TGTGCCAGCAGCCCTTCTCGTCTAGCGGACTACAATGAGCAGTTCTTC. Its protein is CASSPSRLADYNEQFF.

The genes are TRBV28 and TRBJ2-4; TRBD2 is a possible D gene (7 bases). There are 15 residues in the CDR3. The V and J ends lost 4 bases and 3 bases respectively, with 13 bases between them. From germline, CDR1 is MDHEN and CDR2 SYDVKM. The CDR3 protein is CASSWGRGSKNIQYF. CDR3 nucleotides: TGTGCCAGCAGTTGGGGGAGGGGGAGCAAAAACATTCAGTACTTC. Together with reference TRBV28 and TRBJ2-4, the CDR3 gives the full variable domain: DVKVTQSSRYLVKRTGEKVFLECVQDMDHENMFWYRQDPGLGLRLIYFSYDVKMKEKGDIPEGYSVSREKKERFSLILESASTNQTSMYLCASSWGRGSKNIQYFGAGTRLSVL.

The chain joins TRBV28 to TRBJ1-5; D remains unclear. CDR3 length equals 12 residues. Per the germline V gene, CDR1 is MDHEN and CDR2 is SYDVKM. Trimming pared 4 bases from V and 6 bases from J, leaving 7 bases between. The CDR3 region has the DNA TGTGCCAGCAGTTACGAGAGTCAGCCCCAGCATTTT. This translates into CASSYESQPQHF. Full variable domain (rest looked up from reference TRBV28 and TRBJ1-5): DVKVTQSSRYLVKRTGEKVFLECVQDMDHENMFWYRQDPGLGLRLIYFSYDVKMKEKGDIPEGYSVSREKKERFSLILESASTNQTSMYLCASSYESQPQHFGDGTRLSIL.

This clone was recorded once. The CDR3 DNA reads TGTGCCAGCACCGCCGGTGCGGGAGGACTAACCTACGAGCAGTACTTC. This encodes CASTAGAGGLTYEQYF. The rearrangement uses TRBV9 and TRBJ2-7; 8 positions agree with TRBD2. Germline V gene lookup returns CDR1 SGDLS and CDR2 YYNGEE. This CDR3 contains 16 residues. With V trimmed by 6 bases and J by 2 bases, 13 bases remained unmatched.

DNA for the CDR3: TGTGCCAGCAGTTTGGCTAGCGGGGTTGCTGCCGAGCAGTACTTC. Its translation is CASSLASGVAAEQYF. V is TRBV27 and J is TRBJ2-7; 9 bases are a match to TRBD2. This CDR3 has 15 amino acids. With 3 bases clipped from V and 6 bases from J, the junction kept 9 bases outside the gene matches. Germline V CDR1 and CDR2: MNHEY, SMNVEV (reference sequence).

The chain recombines TRBV27 with TRBJ1-1; 12 nucleotides match TRBD1. Germline V gene sequence: CDR1 MNHEY, CDR2 SMNVEV (reference sequence). The CDR3 loop spans 13 amino acids. V trimming: 11 bases; J trimming: 11 bases; junction bases outside the gene matches: 12. The chain's CDR3 is CAASGTGGFVAFF. The CDR3 nucleotides are TGTGCCGCGTCCGGGACAGGGGGCTTCGTGGCTTTCTTT.

This chain links TRBV4-1 with TRBJ2-3, with no clear D. CDR3 length: 14 residues. The V gene's germline CDR1 is MGHRA and CDR2 YSYEKL. V shed 1 base and J shed 1 base, with 6 bases lying between them. In nucleotides, the CDR3 is TGCGCCAGCAGCCAAGCTACCCGCACAGATACGCAGTATTTT. This gives the protein CASSQATRTDTQYF.

The chain employs TRBV5-8 and TRBJ1-5; D call uncertain. Trimming took 0 bases from V and 1 from J, leaving 8 bases between them. Germline CDR1 is SGHTS and CDR2 is YDEGEE. CDR3 length: 15 residues. For the CDR3, the DNA is TGTGCCAGCAGCTTGGACGCACCCAGCAATCAGCCCCAGCATTTT. Its translation: CASSLDAPSNQPQHF.

The chain links TRBV6-6 to TRBJ2-7; D is undetermined. V lost 2 bases to trimming and J lost 4 bases, with 12 bases between them. Germline V lookup: CDR1 MNHNY, CDR2 SVGAGI (reference sequence). The length of the CDR3 is 14 residues. CDR3 coding DNA: TGTGCCAGCAGTTACCGGGCGCCACGGTACGAGCAGTACTTC. Protein: CASSYRAPRYEQYF.

The rearrangement joins TRBV11-3 to TRBJ1-2; D call uncertain. The CDR3 sequence is 10 residues long. Deletions cut 2 bases from V and 7 bases from J, with 2 bases between. Germline assignment: CDR1 SGHNT and CDR2 YENEEA. The CDR3 spells CASSLFGYTF. In DNA form, the CDR3 reads TGTGCCAGCAGCTTATTTGGCTACACCTTC.

The rearrangement links TRBV6-5 to TRBJ1-4; D is unresolved. V was cut by 4 bases and J by 1 base, with 13 bases left in between. Germline V gene lookup returns CDR1 MNHEY and CDR2 SVGAGI. The length of the CDR3 is 16 residues. The CDR3 DNA is TGTGCCAGCAGTTCCCAGTTCAGTTTAACTAATGAAAAACTGTTTTTT. This codes for CASSSQFSLTNEKLFF.

The chain links TRBV6-1 to TRBJ2-1, with a tentative D call TRBD1 (5 bases). The germline gives CDR1 MNHNS, CDR2 SASEGT. The CDR3 runs 17 residues. The germline V and J ends were trimmed by 0 bases and 1 base, with 13 bases remaining between them. The CDR3 region has the DNA TGTGCCAGCAGTGAAGCGCATTGGGGCAGGTCCTACAATGAGCAGTTCTTC. Translating gives CASSEAHWGRSYNEQFF.

The CDR3 loop is CASRKGEQFF. The CDR3, as DNA: TGTGCCAGCAGGAAGGGTGAGCAGTTCTTC. The chain uses TRBV2 and TRBJ2-1; no definite D call. V was trimmed by 6 bases and J by 9 bases, leaving 6 bases between them. This CDR3 has 10 residues. From germline, CDR1 is SNHLY and CDR2 FYNNEI.

The J gene is TRBJ2-7, the V gene TRBV7-3; possibly TRBD1 or TRBD2 for D (5 bases each). This CDR3 is 15 amino acids long. Germline V gene data show CDR1 as SGHTA and CDR2 as FQGTGA. Trimming took 5 bases from V and 6 from J, leaving 20 bases between them. CDR3 sequence reads: CASSPSGQGAGEQYF. CDR3 sequence (DNA): TGTGCCAGCAGCCCGTCGGGGCAGGGCGCGGGCGAGCAGTACTTC.

The chain is built from TRBV27 and TRBJ2-2, with 7 bases matching TRBD2. The junction had 6 bases not matched to a gene; V was cut back by 5 bases and J by 6 bases. Germline CDR1 reads MNHEY; CDR2 reads SMNVEV (reference sequence). This CDR3 region has 14 residues. The CDR3 sequence: CASSPWTSAGELFF. Here the CDR3 DNA reads TGTGCCAGCAGTCCCTGGACTAGTGCCGGGGAGCTGTTTTTT.

V is TRBV7-6 and J is TRBJ2-7; 11 bases fit TRBD1. This CDR3 has 16 amino acids. Germline CDR1 and CDR2: SGHVS and FNYEAQ. The trim removed 1 base at V and 2 bases at J, leaving 4 bases unmatched. The CDR3 here is CASSLEGDRGAYEQYF. The DNA for the CDR3 is TGTGCCAGCAGCTTAGAGGGGGACAGGGGGGCCTACGAGCAGTACTTC.

The chain combines TRBV6-6 with TRBJ2-7; a possible D gene is TRBD2 (6 bases). The length of the CDR3 is 14 residues. CDR1 and CDR2 (germline): MNHNY, SVGAGI (reference sequence). Between the trimmed V and J ends, which lost 8 bases and 6 bases, there was a span of 20 bases. CDR3 sequence reads: CASQSRELLSEQYF. CDR3 DNA: TGTGCCAGCCAGTCCCGGGAGCTACTATCCGAGCAGTACTTC.

The chain combines TRBV11-2 with TRBJ1-3, with D unresolved. CDR1 SGHAT and CDR2 FQNNGV come from the germline V gene. The CDR3 has 14 residues. V lost 5 bases to trimming and J lost 4 bases, with 12 bases between them. This CDR3 is CASSLTGVGNTIYF. DNA of the CDR3: TGTGCCAGCAGCCTCACTGGGGTCGGAAACACCATATATTTT.

V usage is TRBV13 and J usage is TRBJ2-5; D is possibly TRBD2 (5 bases). CDR1 and CDR2 from the germline V gene are PRHDT and FYEKMQ (reference sequence). This CDR3 region has 14 residues. With 1 base removed from V and 2 bases from J, the gap between germline ends came to 8 bases. CDR3 amino acids: CASSLEAEQETQYF. CDR3 DNA sequence: TGTGCCAGCAGCTTAGAAGCGGAACAAGAGACCCAGTACTTC.

The chain recombines TRBV27 with TRBJ2-1; weak D call: TRBD1 (6 bases). This CDR3 region has 13 residues. The germline gives CDR1 MNHEY, CDR2 SMNVEV (reference sequence). V was trimmed by 6 bases and J by 8 bases, leaving 14 bases between them. CDR3 loop: CASSPAKGDEQFF. The CDR3 DNA reads TGTGCCAGCAGCCCGGCCAAGGGGGATGAGCAGTTCTTC.

The genes are TRBV5-6 and TRBJ2-3, with a tentative D call TRBD2 (5 bases). The CDR3 covers 16 residues. The V end was cut by 2 bases, the J end by 0 bases, with 13 bases between. Looked up from germline, CDR1 is SGHDT and CDR2 is YYEEEE. CDR3 sequence (DNA): TGTGCCAGCAGCTTTCTCCCGGGAAGAAGCACAGATACGCAGTATTTT. It codes for CASSFLPGRSTDTQYF.

The chain has TRBV28 and TRBJ1-2, with 7 bases aligning to TRBD1. Germline V CDR1 and CDR2: MDHEN, SYDVKM. The CDR3 is 17 amino acids. J lost 4 bases, V lost 6 bases, and 17 bases had no gene match. CDR3 sequence: CASSSLLGGQRGYGYTF. In nucleotides, the CDR3 is TGTGCCAGCAGCTCTCTACTCGGGGGACAGAGAGGCTATGGCTACACCTTC.

The chain recombines TRBV19 with TRBJ2-3, with D perhaps being TRBD1 or TRBD2 (5 bases each). Germline CDR1 and CDR2: LNHDA and SQIVND (reference sequence). This CDR3 has 13 amino acids. V was cut by 9 bases and J by 2 bases, with 12 bases left in between. CDR3 bases: TGTGCCAGCCGGGACCACGACACAGATACGCAGTATTTT. As protein: CASRDHDTDTQYF.

The rearrangement uses TRBV4-1 and TRBJ2-7; maybe TRBD1 (5 bases). Germline V gene lookup returns CDR1 MGHRA and CDR2 YSYEKL. The CDR3 extends over 16 amino acids. The ends were cut back, 0 bases at V and 3 bases at J, with 15 bases in the middle. CDR3 residues: CASSQDLGTGLYEQYF. The CDR3 DNA reads as TGCGCCAGCAGCCAAGATCTCGGTACAGGTCTCTACGAGCAGTACTTC.